The table lists the clone carrying this T cell receptor (beta chain) with many counts. The antigen is undetermined. Hyperthyroidism had been newly diagnosed in patients aged 18 to 65, and its duration was under 2 months. Together with thyroid ultrasound, orbital computed tomography, serum thyroxine and TRAb, clinical symptoms were used for diagnoses. The sample belongs to a study of T cells in Graves' hyperthyroidism and ophthalmopathy. TCR beta CDR3 sequences were amplified from RNA transcripts. A first-round RT-PCR of the TCR CDR3 used the HTBI primer set. TCRdb reprocessed the multiplex PCR reads via MiXCR and lists one record per CDR3 protein. There are hundreds of thousands of distinct CDR3 sequences in the sample; around 15% occur only once, and about 15% lies in the top ten. General study findings and limits: Blood also held most thyroid clonotypes expanded beyond 0.001. Ophthalmopathy and stable hyperthyroidism were told apart by a 13 V-J model.

The V end was cut by 3 bases, the J end by 1 base, with 9 bases between. Germline V gene sequence: CDR1 LGHDT, CDR2 YNNKEL (reference sequence). There are 14 residues in the CDR3. The chain has TRBV3-1 and TRBJ1-1, with unresolved D. This clonotype was obtained from a middle-aged woman with Graves' hyperthyroidism. The sequenced sample was blood. As DNA, the CDR3 is TGTGCCAGCAGCCACCGGGATACGAACACTGAAGCTTTCTTT. Amino acid sequence: CASSHRDTNTEAFF.